The sequence of this T cell receptor (beta chain) was determined in a study of OX40 agonist ivuxolimab in advanced cancers. Germline V gene sequence: CDR1 SNHLY, CDR2 FYNNEI. The CDR3 consists of 17 residues. Study-wide results and caveats: The study found among the lowest clonal expansion in partial responders at 0.1-3.0 mg/kg. The mean number of expanded clones was higher in CD8+ T cells than in CD4+.

A remark on this clone: The antigen remains unidentified.

Measured with immunoSEQ multiplex PCR; TCRdb has only the in-frame clones, and not every one. There are tens of thousands of clones in the sample; 80% to 85% occur only once, and roughly 7.9% lies in the top ten. The chain carries TRBV2 and TRBJ2-5, with TRBD1 matching 11 bases. The J call may not be correct, given that the DNA end is closer to TRBJ2-7. Sample: CD4+ or CD8+ T cells sorted from blood, taken in a trial of the OX40 agonist ivuxolimab. The sequence was collected from an adult with an advanced solid tumor such as melanoma, head and neck, liver or kidney cancer. CDR3 coding DNA: TGTGCCAGCAGGCCTTCTCGGGGACAGGGGGTTCCCTACGAGCAGTACTTC. It yields the protein CASRPSRGQGVPYEQYF.